This T cell receptor beta chain came from a study of T-cell reconstitution after alpha-beta-depleted transplantation in children. Germline V CDR1 and CDR2: DFQATT, SNEGSKA (reference sequence). The CDR3 runs to 15 residues. The germline V and J ends were trimmed by 1 base and 0 bases, with 10 bases remaining between them. The TCRbeta library was prepared with unique molecular identifiers. Via MiXCR, TCRdb re-called the PCR reads, giving one row per CDR3 protein. There are about 200,000 distinct CDR3 sequences in the sample; 5.5% to 7% occur only once, and around 5% lies in the top ten. The table lists this clonotype with a few counts. The antigen is not known. Whole-study results and caveats: T-cell numbers and diversity, one year after transplant, stemmed largely from T cells that were newly produced. Recipient T cells and thymic progenitors that survived gave rise to the high TCRbeta diversity observed at day 60 in some patients. As was reported, about two months after transplant, alpha-beta T cells came from several hundred expanded graft clones.

The sequence came from a boy aged 2 to 9 with acute lymphoblastic leukemia, due to receive a stem cell transplant. The material was PBMCs, obtained before TCRalphabeta/CD19-depleted stem cell transplant. The chain carries TRBV20-1 and TRBJ2-1, with D tentatively TRBD2 (5 bases). The CDR3: CSARGWESSYNEQFF. Here the CDR3 DNA reads TGCAGTGCTAGAGGGTGGGAGTCCTCCTACAATGAGCAGTTCTTC.